This T cell receptor beta chain was identified in a study of beta chain features in type 1 diabetes. Study-wide background: Cell yields, gender and age were similar in healthy donors and patients. Study outcomes and limitations: Shorter TCRB CDR3s, moderately but significantly so, were found in Type 1 diabetes patients in all four CD4+ subsets.

Of note for this clone: The antigen remains undetermined.

What was sequenced were expressed TCRB transcripts, since all of the isolated RNA had been reverse transcribed. Data came from immunoSEQ multiplex PCR; TCRdb stores just in-frame clones and leaves some out. There are a few hundred thousand clones in the sample; approximately 15% occur only once, and roughly 0.019% lies in the top ten. Germline CDR1 and CDR2: SQVTM and ANQGSEA. This CDR3 is 16 amino acids long. V was pared by 0 bases and J by 5 bases, with 4 bases of the junction left unmatched. The V and J genes are TRBV29-1 and TRBJ2-3; the match to TRBD2 covers 14 bases. The sequencing input was naive CD4+ T cells from blood. This TCR came from a man younger than 45 with type 1 diabetes. CDR3 coding DNA: TGCAGCGTTGAAGATTCCGGGACTAGCGGGGGAGATACGCAGTATTTT. This gives the protein CSVEDSGTSGGDTQYF.